Each of the 2 T cell receptor beta chains below was sequenced from the same sample in a study of cytomegalovirus exposure and HLA in healthy donors. PCR was performed using 60 Vbeta and 13 Jbeta primers. The method was immunoSEQ multiplex PCR; TCRdb's version includes in-frame clones alone and lacks a portion of them. The data contain 110,000 or so clones, around 75% of them singletons. The sample consisted of PBMCs. These receptor sequences come from a man between 25 and 39 years old in good health and CMV-seronegative.

V is TRBV27 and J is TRBJ2-1, with D maybe TRBD2 (5 bases). This CDR3 comprises 15 residues. Germline V CDR1 and CDR2: MNHEY, SMNVEV (reference sequence). V was shortened by 7 bases and J by 0 bases, with 13 bases between the two germline ends. CDR3 in DNA: TGTGCCAGCAATCTAGGACTTTCCTCCTACAATGAGCAGTTCTTC. It encodes CASNLGLSSYNEQFF.

This clone was recorded a few times. Other DNA sequences from this sample encode an identical CDR3 as well. The V gene is TRBV6-5, the J gene TRBJ1-2, with 10 bases matching TRBD1. Trimming removed 2 bases from V and 4 bases from J; junction bases left unmatched: 7. CDR1 and CDR2 from the germline V gene are MNHEY and SVGAGI. The CDR3 extends over 16 amino acids. The CDR3 reads CASSYTRTGGGYGYTF. The CDR3 DNA is TGTGCCAGCAGTTACACCAGGACAGGGGGAGGCTATGGCTACACCTTC.